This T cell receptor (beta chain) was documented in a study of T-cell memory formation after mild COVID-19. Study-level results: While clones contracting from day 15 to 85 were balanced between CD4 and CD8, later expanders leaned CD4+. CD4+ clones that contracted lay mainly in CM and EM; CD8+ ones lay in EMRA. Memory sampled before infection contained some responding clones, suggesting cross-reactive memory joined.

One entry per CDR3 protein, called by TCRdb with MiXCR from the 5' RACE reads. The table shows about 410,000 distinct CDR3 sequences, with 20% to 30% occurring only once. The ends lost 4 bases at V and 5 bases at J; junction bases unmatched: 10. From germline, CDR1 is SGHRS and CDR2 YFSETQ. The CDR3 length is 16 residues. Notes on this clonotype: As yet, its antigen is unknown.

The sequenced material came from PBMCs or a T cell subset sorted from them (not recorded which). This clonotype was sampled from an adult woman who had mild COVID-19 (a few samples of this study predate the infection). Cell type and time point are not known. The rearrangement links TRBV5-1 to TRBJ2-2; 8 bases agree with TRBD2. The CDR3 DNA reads TGCGCCAGCAGCCCCCATCCAAGCGGGGGTACCGGGGAGCTGTTTTTT. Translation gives CASSPHPSGGTGELFF.